The clone carrying this T cell receptor (beta chain) was seen a handful of times. These data belong to a study of cytomegalovirus exposure and HLA in healthy donors. CDR1 is LNHDA and CDR2 is SQIVND in the germline V gene (reference sequence). Trimming shortened V by 8 bases and J by 5 bases, and 15 bases separated the two germline ends. This CDR3 is built from 14 residues. It was with 60 Vbeta and 13 Jbeta primers that the PCR ran. The protocol was immunoSEQ multiplex PCR, while the TCRdb copy is restricted to in-frame clones and leaves out a portion. The sample has 100,000 to 150,000 clones; 60% to 85% are singletons.

The sample was PBMCs. The chain couples TRBV19 to TRBJ1-4, with D tentatively TRBD1 (5 bases). The clonotype originates from a woman in her 40s in good health and CMV-seronegative. The CDR3 loop reads CASRNPDRNEKLFF. The CDR3 nucleotides are TGTGCCAGTCGTAACCCCGACAGAAATGAAAAACTGTTTTTT.